The rows below give T cell receptor beta chains drawn from one sample of a study of cytomegalovirus exposure and HLA in healthy donors. Clones were read by immunoSEQ multiplex PCR, and TCRdb kept only the in-frame ones, dropping some. The repertoire holds more than 80,000 clones, with about 83% as singletons. The material sequenced was PBMCs. The receptors stem from a female donor in good health and CMV-seropositive. CDR3s leave out the opening cysteine and the closing phenylalanine or tryptophan. The order of the fields is CDR3 length, J gene, V gene, CDR3 protein.

13 | TRBJ2-2 | TRBV6-5 | ASSRQGASTGELF
14 | TRBJ1-5 | TRBV6-6 | ASSPSRTGWHQPQH
15 | TRBJ1-1 | TRBV5-1 | ASSLKRAGGWVTEAF
10 | TRBJ2-7 | TRBV10-3 | AISDRSYEQY
12 | TRBJ1-2 | TRBV7-2 | ASSPSRGSSGYT
11 | TRBJ1-2 | TRBV19 | ASSIGDRGGYT
11 | TRBJ1-1 | TRBV9 | ASSPGWGPEAF
10 | TRBJ1-3 | TRBV30 | AWSEGGPTIY
11 | TRBJ2-3 | TRBV5-1 | ASSRRAADTQY
12 | TRBJ1-3 | TRBV5-1 | ASSLVGVGNTIY
13 | TRBJ2-4 | TRBV2 | ASSPTWTRKNIQY
15 | TRBJ1-1 | TRBV4-1 | ASSQIISGGMNTEAF
14 | TRBJ1-2 | TRBV27 | ASSSTHRDTNYGYT
14 | TRBJ2-1 | TRBV11-2 | ASSSSGGPPYNEQF
13 | TRBJ2-7 | TRBV19 | ASRDPGQGRNEQY
15 | TRBJ2-5 | TRBV12-5 | ASGRTSGGMGQETQY
14 | TRBJ2-1 | TRBV5-1 | ASSLGGGGPTNEQF
13 | TRBJ1-2 | TRBV5-1 | ASSLDGQGGYGYT
13 | TRBJ2-4 | TRBV30 | AWTPGQGKENIQY
10 | TRBJ1-1 | TRBV5-1 | ASSPAGIEAF
11 | TRBJ2-7 | TRBV5-4 | ASGLAPSYEQY
14 | TRBJ2-5 | TRBV9 | ASSVGLAGASETQY
13 | TRBJ2-2 | TRBV15 | ATSARQQGTGELF
12 | TRBJ2-7 | TRBV7-8 | ASSLGVFPYEQY
13 | TRBJ2-3 | TRBV9 | ASSVEGGGTDTQY
12 | TRBJ1-2 | TRBV2 | ASSELQVHYGYT
9 | TRBJ1-3 | TRBV6-5 | ASSSVNTIY
14 | TRBJ1-5 | TRBV10-2 | ASSESRGGAFQPQH
12 | TRBJ1-1 | TRBV29-1 | SVNRGPGGTEAF
12 | TRBJ1-3 | TRBV15 | ATSGEASGNTIY
15 | TRBJ1-4 | TRBV5-1 | ASSLAPGGATNEKLF
13 | TRBJ1-2 | TRBV28 | ASSPGTPRPYGYT
12 | TRBJ2-3 | TRBV2 | ASSPQGFSDTQY
12 | TRBJ1-3 | TRBV10-2 | ASSVGQVGNTIY
12 | TRBJ1-2 | TRBV4-1 | ASSSTGGDYGYT
12 | TRBJ1-6 | TRBV19 | ASSKRSYNSPLH
16 | TRBJ2-7 | TRBV4-1 | ASSQVTSGGPSSYEQY
13 | TRBJ2-1 | TRBV6-5 | PSRPLAETYNEQF
11 | TRBJ1-1 | TRBV10-3 | AISLRGRAEAF
10 | TRBJ2-1 | TRBV18 | ASSPEGYEQF
12 | TRBJ2-7 | TRBV2 | ASSVLDRAYEQY
12 | TRBJ1-2 | TRBV2 | ASSEAGQLGGYT
13 | TRBJ2-7 | TRBV7-3 | ASSQTSGGSYEQY
10 | TRBJ1-4 | TRBV7-9 | ASSLDSFVLF
12 | TRBJ2-7 | TRBV6-6 | ASSPRTLKYEQY
11 | TRBJ1-2 | TRBV27 | ASSLIGRGGYT
14 | TRBJ2-5 | TRBV5-1 | ASSLGRREYQETQY
14 | TRBJ2-3 | TRBV11-2 | ASSPASGGATDTQY
13 | TRBJ2-2 | TRBV7-9 | ASSLGQTNSGELF
11 | TRBJ1-2 | TRBV27 | ASSLNGEHGYT
11 | TRBJ1-1 | TRBV14 | ASSVGRNTEAF
14 | TRBJ2-3 | TRBV7-8 | ASSFIAGGQRDTQY
12 | TRBJ1-1 | TRBV19 | ASSMRRVGTEAF
12 | TRBJ2-1 | TRBV27 | ASRSSGGPNEQF
10 | TRBJ2-7 | TRBV29-1 | SVAGLPSEQY
10 | TRBJ1-2 | TRBV9 | ASSHNSGGYT
13 | TRBJ1-1 | TRBV2 | ASSEVQTLNTEAF